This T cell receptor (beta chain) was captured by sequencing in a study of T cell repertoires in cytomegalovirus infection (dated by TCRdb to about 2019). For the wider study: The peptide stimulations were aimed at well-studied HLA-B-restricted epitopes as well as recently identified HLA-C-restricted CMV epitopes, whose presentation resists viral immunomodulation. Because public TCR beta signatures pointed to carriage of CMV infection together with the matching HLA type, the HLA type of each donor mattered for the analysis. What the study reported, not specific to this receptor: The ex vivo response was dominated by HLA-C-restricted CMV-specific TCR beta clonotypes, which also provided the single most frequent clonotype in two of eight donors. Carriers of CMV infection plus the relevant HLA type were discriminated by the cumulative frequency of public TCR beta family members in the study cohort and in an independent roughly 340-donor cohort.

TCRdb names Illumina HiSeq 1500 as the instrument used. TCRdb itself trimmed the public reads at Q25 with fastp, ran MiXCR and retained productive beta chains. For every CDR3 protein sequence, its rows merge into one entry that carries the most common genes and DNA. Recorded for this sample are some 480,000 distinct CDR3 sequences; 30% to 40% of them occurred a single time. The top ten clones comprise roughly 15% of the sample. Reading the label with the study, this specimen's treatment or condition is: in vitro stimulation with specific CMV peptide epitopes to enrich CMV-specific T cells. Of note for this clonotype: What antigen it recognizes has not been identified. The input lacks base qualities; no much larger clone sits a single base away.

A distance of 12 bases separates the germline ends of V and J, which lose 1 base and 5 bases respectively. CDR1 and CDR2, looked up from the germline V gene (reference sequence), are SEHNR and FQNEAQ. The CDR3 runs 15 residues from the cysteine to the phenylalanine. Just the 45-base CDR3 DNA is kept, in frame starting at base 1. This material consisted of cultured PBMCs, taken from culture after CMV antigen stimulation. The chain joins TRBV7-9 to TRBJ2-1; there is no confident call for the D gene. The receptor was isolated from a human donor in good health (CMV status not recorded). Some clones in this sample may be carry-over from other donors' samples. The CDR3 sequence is CASSLGYSTHNEQFF. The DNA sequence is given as TGTGCCAGCAGCTTAGGGTACTCTACGCACAATGAGCAGTTCTTC.